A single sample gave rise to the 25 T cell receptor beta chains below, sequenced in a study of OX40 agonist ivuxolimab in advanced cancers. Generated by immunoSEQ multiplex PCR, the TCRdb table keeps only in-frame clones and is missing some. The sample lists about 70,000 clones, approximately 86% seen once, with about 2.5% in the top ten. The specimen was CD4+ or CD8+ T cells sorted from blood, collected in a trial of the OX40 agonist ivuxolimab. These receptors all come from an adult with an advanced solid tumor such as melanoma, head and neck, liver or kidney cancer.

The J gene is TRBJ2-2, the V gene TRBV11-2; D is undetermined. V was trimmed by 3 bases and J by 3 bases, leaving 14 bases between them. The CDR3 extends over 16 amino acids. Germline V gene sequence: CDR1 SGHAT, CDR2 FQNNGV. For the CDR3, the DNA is TGTGCCAGCAGCTTGTATTTTACGGGTGACACCGGGGAGCTGTTTTTT. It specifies CASSLYFTGDTGELFF.

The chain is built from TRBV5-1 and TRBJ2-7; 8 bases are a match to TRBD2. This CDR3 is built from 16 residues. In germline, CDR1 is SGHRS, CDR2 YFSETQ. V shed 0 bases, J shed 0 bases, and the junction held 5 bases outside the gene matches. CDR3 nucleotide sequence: TGCGCCAGCAGCTTGGTCGGGGGGGAGAGCTCCTACGAGCAGTACTTC. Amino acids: CASSLVGGESSYEQYF. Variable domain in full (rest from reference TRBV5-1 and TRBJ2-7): KAGVTQTPRYLIKTRGQQVTLSCSPISGHRSVSWYQQTPGQGLQFLFEYFSETQRNKGNFPGRFSGRQFSNSRSEMNVSTLELGDSALYLCASSLVGGESSYEQYFGPGTRLTVT.

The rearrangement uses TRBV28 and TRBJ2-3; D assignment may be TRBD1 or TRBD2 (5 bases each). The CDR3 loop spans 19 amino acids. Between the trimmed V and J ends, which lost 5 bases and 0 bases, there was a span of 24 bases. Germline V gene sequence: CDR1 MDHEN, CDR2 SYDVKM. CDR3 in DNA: TGTGCCAGCAGTCCCTTAGGGACGCTATGGGCTTCTAGCACAGATACGCAGTATTTT. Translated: CASSPLGTLWASSTDTQYF.

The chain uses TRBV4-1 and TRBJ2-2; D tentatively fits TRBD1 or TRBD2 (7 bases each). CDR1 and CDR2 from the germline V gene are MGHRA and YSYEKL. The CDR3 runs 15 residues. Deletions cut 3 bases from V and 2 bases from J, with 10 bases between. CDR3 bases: TGCGCCAGCAGCCAGGGAGGGGGCAACACCGGGGAGCTGTTTTTT. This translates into CASSQGGGNTGELFF.

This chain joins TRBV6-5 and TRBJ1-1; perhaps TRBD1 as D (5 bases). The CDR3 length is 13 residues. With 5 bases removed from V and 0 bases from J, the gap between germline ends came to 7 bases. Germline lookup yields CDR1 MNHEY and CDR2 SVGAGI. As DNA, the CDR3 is TGTGCCAGCAGTAAGACAGTGAACACTGAAGCTTTCTTT. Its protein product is CASSKTVNTEAFF.

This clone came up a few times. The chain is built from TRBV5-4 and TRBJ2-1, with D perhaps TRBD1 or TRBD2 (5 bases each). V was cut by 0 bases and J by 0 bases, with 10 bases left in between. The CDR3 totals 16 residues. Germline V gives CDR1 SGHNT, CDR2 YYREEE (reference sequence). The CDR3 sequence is CASSLGAGSSYNEQFF. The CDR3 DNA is TGTGCCAGCAGCTTGGGCGCAGGGAGCTCCTACAATGAGCAGTTCTTC.

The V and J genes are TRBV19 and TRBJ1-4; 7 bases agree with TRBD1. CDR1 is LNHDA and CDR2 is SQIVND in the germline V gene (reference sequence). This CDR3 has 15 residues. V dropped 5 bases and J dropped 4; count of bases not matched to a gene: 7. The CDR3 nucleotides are TGTGCCAGTAGTCACCGACAGGGCGTTAATGAAAAACTGTTTTTT. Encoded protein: CASSHRQGVNEKLFF.

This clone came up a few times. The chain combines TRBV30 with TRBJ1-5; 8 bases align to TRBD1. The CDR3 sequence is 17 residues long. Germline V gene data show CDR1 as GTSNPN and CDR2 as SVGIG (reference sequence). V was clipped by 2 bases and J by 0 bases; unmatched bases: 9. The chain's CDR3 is CAWSSRTGKYSNQPQHF. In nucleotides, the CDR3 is TGTGCCTGGAGTTCGAGGACAGGGAAATATAGCAATCAGCCCCAGCATTTT.

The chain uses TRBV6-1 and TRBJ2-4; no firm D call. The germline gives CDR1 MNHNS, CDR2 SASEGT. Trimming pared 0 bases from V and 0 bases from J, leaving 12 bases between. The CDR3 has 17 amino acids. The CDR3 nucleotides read TGTGCCAGCAGTGAAGCGCCTAGACGACTAGCCAAAAACATTCAGTACTTC. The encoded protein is CASSEAPRRLAKNIQYF.

DNA for the CDR3: TGTGCCAGCAGCTTGTGGGACTCGACCACTGAAGCTTTCTTT. It encodes CASSLWDSTTEAFF. The chain is built from TRBV5-5 and TRBJ1-1, with D possibly matching TRBD1 (5 bases). This CDR3 has 14 amino acids. Germline lookup yields CDR1 SGHKS and CDR2 YYEKEE (reference sequence). Trimming cost V 1 base and J 4 bases, with 11 bases left between them.

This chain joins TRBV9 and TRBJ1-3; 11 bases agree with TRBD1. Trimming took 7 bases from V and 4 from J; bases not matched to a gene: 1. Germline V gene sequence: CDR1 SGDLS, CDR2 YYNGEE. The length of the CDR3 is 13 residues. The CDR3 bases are TGTGCCAGCGGACAGGGGGCGGGAAACACCATATATTTT. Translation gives CASGQGAGNTIYF. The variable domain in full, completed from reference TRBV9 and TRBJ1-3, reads DSGVTQTPKHLITATGQRVTLRCSPRSGDLSVYWYQQSLDQGLQFLIQYYNGEERAKGNILERFSAQQFPDLHSELNLSSLELGDSALYFCASGQGAGNTIYFGEGSWLTVV.

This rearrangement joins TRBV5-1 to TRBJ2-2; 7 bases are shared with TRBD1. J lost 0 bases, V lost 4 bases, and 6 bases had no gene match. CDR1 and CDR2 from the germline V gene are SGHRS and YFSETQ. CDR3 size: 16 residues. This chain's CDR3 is CASSNRDRSNTGELFF. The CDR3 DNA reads TGCGCCAGCAGCAATAGGGACAGATCGAACACCGGGGAGCTGTTTTTT.

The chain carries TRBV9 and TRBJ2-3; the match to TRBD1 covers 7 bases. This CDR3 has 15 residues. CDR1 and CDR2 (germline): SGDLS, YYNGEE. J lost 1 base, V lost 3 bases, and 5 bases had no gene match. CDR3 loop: CASSAGQPGTDTQYF. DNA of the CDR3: TGTGCCAGCAGCGCGGGACAGCCTGGCACAGATACGCAGTATTTT.

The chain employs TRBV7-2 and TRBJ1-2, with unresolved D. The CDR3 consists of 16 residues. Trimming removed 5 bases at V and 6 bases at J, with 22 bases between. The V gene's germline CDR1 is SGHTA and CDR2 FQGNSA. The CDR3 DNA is TGTGCCAGCAGCGTTAGCGGTCCGGACTGGTACAATGGCTACACCTTC. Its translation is CASSVSGPDWYNGYTF. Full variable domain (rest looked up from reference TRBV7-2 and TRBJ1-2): GAGVSQSPSNKVTEKGKDVELRCDPISGHTALYWYRQSLGQGLEFLIYFQGNSAPDKSGLPSDRFSAERTGGSVSTLTIQRTQQEDSAVYLCASSVSGPDWYNGYTFGSGTRLTVV.

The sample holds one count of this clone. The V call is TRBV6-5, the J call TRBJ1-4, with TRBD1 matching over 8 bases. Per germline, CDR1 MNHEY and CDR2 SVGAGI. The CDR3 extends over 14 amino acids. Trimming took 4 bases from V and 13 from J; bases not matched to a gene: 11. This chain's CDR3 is CASSWGDRFDRLFF. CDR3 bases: TGTGCCAGCAGTTGGGGGGACAGGTTTGATAGACTGTTTTTT.

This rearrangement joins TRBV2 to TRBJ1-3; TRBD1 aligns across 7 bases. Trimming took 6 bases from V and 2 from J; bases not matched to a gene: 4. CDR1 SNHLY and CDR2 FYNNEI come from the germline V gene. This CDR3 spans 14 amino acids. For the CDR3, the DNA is TGTGCCAGCAGGGAGCAGGGGGCTGGAAACACCATATATTTT. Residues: CASREQGAGNTIYF.

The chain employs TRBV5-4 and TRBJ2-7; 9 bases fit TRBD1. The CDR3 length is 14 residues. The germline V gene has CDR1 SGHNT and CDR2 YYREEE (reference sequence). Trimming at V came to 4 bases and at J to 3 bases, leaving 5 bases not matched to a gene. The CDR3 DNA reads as TGTGCCAGCAGCCCGGAGGGACAGGGCTACGAGCAGTACTTC. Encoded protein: CASSPEGQGYEQYF.

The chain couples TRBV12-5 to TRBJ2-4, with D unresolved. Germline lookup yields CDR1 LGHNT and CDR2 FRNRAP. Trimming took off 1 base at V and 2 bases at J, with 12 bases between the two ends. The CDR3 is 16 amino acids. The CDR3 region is CASGLDPPTSKNIQYF. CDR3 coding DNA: TGTGCTAGTGGTTTGGACCCGCCCACGTCCAAAAACATTCAGTACTTC.

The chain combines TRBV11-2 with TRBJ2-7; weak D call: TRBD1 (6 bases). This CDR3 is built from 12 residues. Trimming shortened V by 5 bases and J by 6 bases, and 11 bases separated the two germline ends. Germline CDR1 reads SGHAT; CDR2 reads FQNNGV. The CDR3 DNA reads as TGTGCCAGCAGCGTACAGGGCTTCGAGCAGTACTTC. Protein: CASSVQGFEQYF. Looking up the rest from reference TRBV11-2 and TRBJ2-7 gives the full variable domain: EAGVAQSPRYKIIEKRQSVAFWCNPISGHATLYWYQQILGQGPKLLIQFQNNGVVDDSQLPKDRFSAERLKGVDSTLKIQPAKLEDSAVYLCASSVQGFEQYFGPGTRLTVT.

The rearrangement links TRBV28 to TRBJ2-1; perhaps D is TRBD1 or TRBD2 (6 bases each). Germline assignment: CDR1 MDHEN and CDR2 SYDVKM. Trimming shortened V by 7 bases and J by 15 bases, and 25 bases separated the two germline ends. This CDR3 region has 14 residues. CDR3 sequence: CASTTSGAVGRAFF. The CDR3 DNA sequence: TGTGCCAGCACCACCTCGGGGGCGGTGGGCCGTGCGTTCTTC.

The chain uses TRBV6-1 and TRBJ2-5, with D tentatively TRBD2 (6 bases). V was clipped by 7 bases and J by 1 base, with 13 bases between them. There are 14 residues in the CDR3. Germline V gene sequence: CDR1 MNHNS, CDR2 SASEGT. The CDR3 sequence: CASTPPGLQETQYF. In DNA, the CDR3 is TGTGCCAGCACCCCTCCGGGACTCCAAGAGACCCAGTACTTC.

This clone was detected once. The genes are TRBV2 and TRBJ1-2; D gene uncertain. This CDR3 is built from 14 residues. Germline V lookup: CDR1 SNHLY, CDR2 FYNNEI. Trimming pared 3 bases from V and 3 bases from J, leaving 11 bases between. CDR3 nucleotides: TGTGCCAGCAGTGACCGGGGAGTAGACTATGGCTACACCTTC. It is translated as CASSDRGVDYGYTF.

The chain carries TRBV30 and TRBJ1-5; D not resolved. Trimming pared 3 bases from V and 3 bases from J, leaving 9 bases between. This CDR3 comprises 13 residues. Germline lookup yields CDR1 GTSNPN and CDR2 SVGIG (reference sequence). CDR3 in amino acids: CAWSSGFNQPQHF. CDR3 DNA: TGTGCCTGGAGCTCCGGTTTCAATCAGCCCCAGCATTTT.

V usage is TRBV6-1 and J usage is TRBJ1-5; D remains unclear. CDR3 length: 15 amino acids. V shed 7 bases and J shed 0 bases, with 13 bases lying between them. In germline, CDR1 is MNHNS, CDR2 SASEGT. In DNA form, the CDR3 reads TGTGCCAGCATCCAAGTCCAGATTAGCAATCAGCCCCAGCATTTT. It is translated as CASIQVQISNQPQHF.

DNA for the CDR3: TGTGCCAGCAGCTTAGAGGGACTAGCGGGAAGCTCCTACAATGAGCAGTTCTTC. This gives the protein CASSLEGLAGSSYNEQFF. V gene TRBV11-3 combines with J gene TRBJ2-1, with TRBD2 matching 13 bases. V lost 0 bases, J lost 0 bases, and 2 bases stayed unmatched. CDR1 and CDR2 (germline): SGHNT, YENEEA. The CDR3 length is 18 residues.